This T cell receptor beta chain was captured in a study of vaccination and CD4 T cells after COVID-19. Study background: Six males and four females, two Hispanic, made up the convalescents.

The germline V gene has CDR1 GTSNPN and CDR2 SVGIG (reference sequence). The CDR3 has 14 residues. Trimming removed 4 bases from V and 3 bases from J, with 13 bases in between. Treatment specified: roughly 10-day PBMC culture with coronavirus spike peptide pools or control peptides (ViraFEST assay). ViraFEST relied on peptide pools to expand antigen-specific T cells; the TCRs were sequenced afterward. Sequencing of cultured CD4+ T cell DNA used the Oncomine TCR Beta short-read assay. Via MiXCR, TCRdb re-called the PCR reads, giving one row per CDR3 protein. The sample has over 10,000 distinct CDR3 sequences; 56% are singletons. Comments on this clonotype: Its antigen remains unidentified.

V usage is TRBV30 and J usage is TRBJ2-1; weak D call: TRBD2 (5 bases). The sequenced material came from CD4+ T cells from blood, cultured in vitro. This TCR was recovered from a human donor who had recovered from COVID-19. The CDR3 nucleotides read TGTGCCTGGAATGAAGCGGTGCGCTACAATGAGCAGTTCTTC. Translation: CAWNEAVRYNEQFF. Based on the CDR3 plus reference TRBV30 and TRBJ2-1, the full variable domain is SQTIHQWPATLVQPVGSPLSLECTVEGTSNPNLYWYRQAAGRGLQLLFYSVGIGQISSEVPQNLSASRPQDRQFILSSKKLLLSDSGFYLCAWNEAVRYNEQFFGPGTRLTVL.